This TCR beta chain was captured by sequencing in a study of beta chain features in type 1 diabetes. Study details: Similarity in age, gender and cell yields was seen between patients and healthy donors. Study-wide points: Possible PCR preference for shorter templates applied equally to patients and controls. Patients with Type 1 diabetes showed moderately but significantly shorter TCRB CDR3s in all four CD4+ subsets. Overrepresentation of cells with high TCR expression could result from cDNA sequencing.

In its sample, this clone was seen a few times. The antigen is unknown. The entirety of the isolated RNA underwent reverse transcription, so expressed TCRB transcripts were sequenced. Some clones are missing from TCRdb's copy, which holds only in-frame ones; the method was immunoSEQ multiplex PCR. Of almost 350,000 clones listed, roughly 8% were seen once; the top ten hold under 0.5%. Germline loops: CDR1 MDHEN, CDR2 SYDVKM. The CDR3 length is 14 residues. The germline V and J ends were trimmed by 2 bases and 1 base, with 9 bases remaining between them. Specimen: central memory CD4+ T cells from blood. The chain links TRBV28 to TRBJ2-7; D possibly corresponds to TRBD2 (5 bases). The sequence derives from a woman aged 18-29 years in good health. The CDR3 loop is CASSLPGFSYEQYF. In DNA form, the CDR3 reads TGTGCCAGCAGTTTACCGGGATTTTCCTACGAGCAGTACTTC.